This TCR beta chain stems from a study of T-cell reconstitution after alpha-beta-depleted transplantation in children. Findings and caveats of the study: Surviving thymic progenitors and recipient T cells were the source of high TCRbeta diversity at day 60 in some patients. Several hundred expanded graft clones reportedly gave rise to the alpha-beta T cells present about two months after transplant. When one year had passed after transplant, most T-cell counts and diversity came from newly produced T cells.

Using unique molecular identifiers, the investigators prepared the TCRbeta library. TCRdb ran MiXCR on the PCR reads and lists one entry per CDR3 protein. This sample yields about 200,000 distinct CDR3 sequences, of which approximately 6.8% are seen a single time; roughly 4.7% belongs to the top ten. V shed 4 bases, J shed 3 bases, and the junction held 5 bases outside the gene matches. CDR3 length: 14 amino acids. This clonotype was recorded many times. Antigen specificity is unknown. The V gene is TRBV12-3 or TRBV12-4, the J gene TRBJ2-7; 8 bases are a match to TRBD1. This sequence originates from a girl less than two years old with combined immunodeficiency, due to receive a stem cell transplant. Sequenced here: PBMCs, sampled before TCRalphabeta/CD19-depleted stem cell transplant. The CDR3: CASSYDRGLYEQYF. For the CDR3, the DNA is TGTGCCAGCAGTTATGACAGGGGACTCTACGAGCAGTACTTC.